This T cell receptor (beta chain) appears in the sequencing data of a study of blood T cell repertoires in COVID-19. For the study at large: COVID-19 samples from acute and convalescent phases originated in the United States, Italy and Spain. The cDNA or gDNA used as material had been derived from T cells, B-cell-depleted T cells, or PBMCs.

Original processing methods: How many nucleated cells were present was estimated from reference gene primer amplification. Sequencing was performed with immunoSEQ multiplex PCR; in TCRdb, only in-frame clones are kept and a portion is missing. Clone size and the V and J calls come from that table; the DNA yielded D and trimming. The sample lists around 120,000 clones, roughly 91% occurring once. Germline-derived CDR1 and CDR2 are SGHRS and YFSETQ. There are 16 residues in the CDR3. The germline V and J ends were trimmed by 0 bases and 1 base, with 10 bases remaining between them. The sequenced material came from peripheral blood. The TCR comes from a human donor in a cohort sampled during active COVID-19. V is TRBV5-1 and J is TRBJ2-2; D may be TRBD2 (6 bases). The CDR3 DNA reads TGCGCCAGCAGCTTGGACGTCGGGAGGAACACCGGGGAGCTGTTTTTT. It specifies CASSLDVGRNTGELFF.